Shown below are 11 T cell receptor beta chains from a single sample sequenced in a study of esophageal squamous cell carcinoma under preoperative chemotherapy. TCRdb reprocessed the PCR reads with MiXCR, giving one entry per CDR3 protein. Counted here are around 34,000 distinct CDR3 sequences, approximately 51% occurring once; the ten biggest clones make up roughly 25%. Regarding time point: after preoperative PTX-NDP chemotherapy. The sample was acquired from a patient given preoperative chemotherapy. The receptor source for this set is a human donor with esophageal squamous cell carcinoma. The donor label of this sample is uncertain.

This clonotype is judged medium-sized (0.01 to 0.1%). The rearrangement joins TRBV7-6 to TRBJ2-7, with D maybe TRBD2 (5 bases). Trimming took off 0 bases at V and 0 bases at J, with 6 bases between the two ends. Germline CDR1 and CDR2: SGHVS and FNYEAQ. This CDR3 comprises 14 residues. The CDR3 is CASSLARGSYEQYF. CDR3 coding DNA: TGTGCCAGCAGCTTAGCTCGGGGCTCCTACGAGCAGTACTTC.

The chain joins TRBV28 to TRBJ2-3; TRBD1 aligns across 8 bases. The CDR3 is 12 amino acids. The V and J ends lost 5 bases and 12 bases, in that order; junction bases with no gene match: 7. Looked up from germline, CDR1 is MDHEN and CDR2 is SYDVKM. Here the CDR3 reads CASSQQGETQYF. DNA of the CDR3: TGTGCCAGCAGTCAACAGGGGGAGACCCAGTATTTT.

This chain uses TRBV6-1 with TRBJ2-1, with D possibly TRBD1 on 6 matching bases. The ends were cut back, 6 bases at V and 0 bases at J, with 12 bases in the middle. Germline V gives CDR1 MNHNS, CDR2 SASEGT. This CDR3 is 15 amino acids long. The CDR3 sequence is CASRPDRISYNEQFF. The CDR3 DNA follows: TGTGCCAGCAGACCTGACAGGATCTCCTACAATGAGCAGTTCTTC.

The J gene is TRBJ2-1, the V gene TRBV12-3 or TRBV12-4, with 12 bases identical to TRBD2. Losses at the gene ends were 6 bases for V and 5 bases for J; bases not matched to a gene: 8. This CDR3 region has 16 residues. CDR3 DNA sequence: TGTGCCAGCAGCCCTAGCGGGAGGGGAGGGAACAATGAGCAGTTCTTC. It is translated as CASSPSGRGGNNEQFF.

This clonotype was recorded many times. This rearrangement joins TRBV7-8 to TRBJ2-1, with TRBD1 identical over 7 bases. This CDR3 is built from 14 residues. The trim removed 5 bases at V and 10 bases at J, leaving 11 bases unmatched. CDR1 SGHVS and CDR2 FQNEAQ come from the germline V gene. The CDR3 loop reads CASSQRQGFYEQFF. CDR3 sequence (DNA): TGTGCCAGCAGCCAACGACAGGGTTTCTACGAGCAGTTCTTC.

As regards this clonotype: At one boundary the junction diverges from the germline segment, which might be a read error. This chain uses TRBV7-9 with TRBJ2-5; 8 bases match TRBD1. Germline loops: CDR1 SEHNR, CDR2 FQNEAQ (reference sequence). This CDR3 region has 16 residues. CDR3 nucleotide sequence: TGTGCCAGCAGCTCACGTCCCGGGACAGGACAAGCGACCCAATTCTTC. Translated: CASSSRPGTGQATQFF.

This clonotype was counted a few times. CDR3 amino acids: CASSVSEARTFF. DNA of the CDR3: TGTGCCAGCAGCGTTTCGGAGGCGAGGACTTTCTTT. The V call is TRBV11-3, the J call TRBJ1-1; D gene uncertain. Germline CDR1 and CDR2: SGHNT and YENEEA. Trimming pared 5 bases from V and 12 bases from J, leaving 16 bases between. This CDR3 comprises 12 residues.

A remark on this clonotype: Just one base apart from a much larger clone, this may be a read error. The V and J genes are TRBV7-3 and TRBJ2-1; D tentatively fits TRBD1 or TRBD2 (5 bases each). Trimming stripped 2 bases from V and 8 bases from J, with 19 bases between. Germline V gives CDR1 SGHTA, CDR2 FQGTGA. This CDR3 contains 16 residues. The CDR3 reads CASSLYRDPRGDEQFF. CDR3 coding DNA: TGTGCCAGCAGCTTATACCGGGACCCCCGGGGCGATGAGCAGTTCTTC.

The sample holds many counts of this clonotype. V usage is TRBV7-2 and J usage is TRBJ2-1, with 12 bases matching TRBD2. The CDR3 runs to 18 residues. The V segment lost 5 bases and the J segment 0 bases; nucleotides outside the gene matches: 8. In germline, CDR1 is SGHTA, CDR2 FQGNSA. CDR3: CASSRTSGRPSSYNEQFF. The CDR3 nucleotides read TGTGCCAGCAGCCGTACTAGCGGGAGGCCCAGCTCCTACAATGAGCAGTTCTTC.

Remarks on this clonotype: Relative to the germline gene, one junction end is altered; a read error may explain this. This chain uses TRBV12-3 or TRBV12-4 with TRBJ2-2; a possible D gene is TRBD2 (6 bases). There are 14 residues in the CDR3. The CDR3 sequence is CASRTCGEGGEQFF. In DNA, the CDR3 is TGTGCCAGCAGGACCTGTGGGGAAGGCGGGGAGCAGTTCTTT.

Remarks on this clonotype: One end of the junction fails to match germline, which may point to a read error. This chain uses TRBV7-2 with TRBJ2-3, with unresolved D. The CDR3 sequence is 13 residues long. Looked up from germline, CDR1 is SGHTA and CDR2 is FQGNSA. The CDR3 DNA follows: TGTGCCAGCAGCTTAAGAGACACAGATACGCAGTACTTT. This sequence encodes CASSLRDTDTQYF.